These T cell receptor beta chains were read from a single sample in a study of OX40 agonist ivuxolimab in advanced cancers. Clones were read by immunoSEQ multiplex PCR, and TCRdb kept only the in-frame ones, dropping some. The sample shows 55,000 to 60,000 clones, 93% of them seen only once. The sequencing here drew on CD4+ or CD8+ T cells sorted from blood, taken in a trial of the OX40 agonist ivuxolimab. These receptors were taken from an adult with an advanced solid tumor such as melanoma, head and neck, liver or kidney cancer. The CDR3 runs from the conserved cysteine through the conserved F or W. A D gene is named only where the DNA matches it firmly. Only part of the rows carry a size: once, few, many, or a class if the clone is expanded.

abundance,j_gene,len,v_gene,d_gene,CDR3aa,CDR3nt
NA,TRBJ1-1,15,TRBV5-6,NA,CASSLASYMNTEAFF,TGTGCCAGCAGCTTGGCAAGTTATATGAACACTGAAGCTTTCTTT
NA,TRBJ2-3,15,TRBV7-9,TRBD1,CASSSTGGASDTQYF,TGTGCCAGCAGCTCGACAGGGGGCGCGTCGGATACGCAGTATTTT
NA,TRBJ2-1,14,TRBV7-8,NA,CASSVGGSGYEQFF,TGTGCCAGCAGCGTCGGTGGTAGCGGATATGAGCAGTTCTTC
NA,TRBJ2-1,15,TRBV7-6,NA,CASSQSWSSYNEQFF,TGTGCCAGCAGCCAGAGCTGGAGCTCCTACAATGAGCAGTTCTTC
NA,TRBJ2-4,15,TRBV28,TRBD1,CATETGLVAKNIQYF,TGTGCCACGGAGACAGGGCTTGTAGCCAAAAACATTCAGTACTTC
NA,TRBJ2-7,13,TRBV14,NA,CASSQGGLGEQYF,TGTGCCAGCAGCCAAGGCGGGTTGGGTGAGCAGTACTTC
NA,TRBJ2-1,18,TRBV5-4,TRBD2,CASSYSGLAGVAYNEQFF,TGTGCCAGCAGCTACTCCGGACTAGCGGGAGTCGCCTACAATGAGCAGTTCTTC
NA,TRBJ2-5,15,TRBV6-1,TRBD1,CASSRGQWGAETQYF,TGTGCCAGCAGCCGGGGACAGTGGGGCGCGGAGACCCAGTACTTC
NA,TRBJ2-7,15,TRBV11-2,TRBD2,CASSHPRLAGGEQYF,TGTGCCAGCAGCCACCCTCGGCTAGCGGGAGGCGAGCAGTACTTC
NA,TRBJ2-7,18,TRBV10-1,TRBD1,CASSESGRSGQGAHEQYF,TGCGCCAGCAGTGAGTCGGGGAGATCGGGGCAGGGGGCCCACGAGCAGTACTTC
NA,TRBJ2-7,15,TRBV28,TRBD2,CASRLTSGRNYEQYF,TGTGCCAGCAGGCTGACTAGCGGGAGGAACTACGAGCAGTACTTC
NA,TRBJ2-1,19,TRBV9,TRBD1,CASSVEGGEWDRRFLEQFF,TGTGCCAGCAGCGTAGAAGGAGGGGAGTGGGACAGGCGGTTTCTTGAGCAGTTCTTC
NA,TRBJ2-1,16,TRBV13,TRBD1,CASSPTGGLTYNEQFF,TGTGCCAGCAGTCCGACAGGGGGCTTGACCTACAATGAGCAGTTCTTC
NA,TRBJ2-1,14,TRBV7-9,NA,CASSYTSGGNEQFF,TGTGCCAGCAGCTATACCTCAGGGGGGAATGAGCAGTTCTTC
NA,TRBJ1-2,16,TRBV10-3,NA,CAISDRQAPTGYGYTF,TGTGCCATCAGCGACCGACAGGCTCCGACGGGCTATGGCTACACCTTC
NA,TRBJ1-1,12,TRBV5-6,NA,CASSLATFEAFF,TGTGCCAGCAGCTTGGCCACTTTCGAAGCTTTCTTT
NA,TRBJ1-3,19,TRBV7-7,NA,CASSFGPYMDPEYGNTIYF,TGTGCCAGCAGCTTCGGACCTTACATGGACCCGGAGTATGGAAACACCATATATTTT
once,TRBJ1-5,15,TRBV5-8,NA,CASSLVGRNYQPQHF,TGTGCCAGCAGCTTGGTGGGCAGAAATTATCAGCCCCAGCATTTT
NA,TRBJ2-7,13,TRBV6-1,TRBD2,CASSFTSEYEQYF,TGTGCCAGCAGTTTTACTAGCGAGTACGAGCAGTACTTC
few,TRBJ1-1,14,TRBV7-9,NA,CASSSLDTYTEAFF,TGTGCCAGCAGCTCCCTCGACACTTACACTGAAGCTTTCTTT
NA,TRBJ2-3,19,TRBV4-1,TRBD2,CASSRGGVAGDPRTDTQYF,TGCGCCAGCAGCCGCGGGGGGGTAGCGGGAGACCCCCGCACAGATACGCAGTATTTT
NA,TRBJ2-7,13,TRBV7-8,NA,CARLQGHSYEQYF,TGTGCCCGCCTCCAGGGACACTCCTACGAGCAGTACTTC
once,TRBJ1-4,13,TRBV10-1,NA,CASREGANEKLFF,TGCGCCAGCAGGGAAGGGGCCAATGAAAAACTGTTTTTT
once,TRBJ2-3,15,TRBV7-8,NA,CASSFRGRLTDTQYF,TGTGCCAGCAGCTTCCGTGGGAGACTCACAGATACGCAGTATTTT
NA,TRBJ2-7,13,TRBV7-6,NA,CASSPAQGHEQYF,TGTGCCAGCAGTCCAGCCCAGGGCCACGAGCAGTACTTC
NA,TRBJ1-2,16,TRBV7-9,TRBD1,CASSHLGDRANYGYTF,TGTGCCAGCAGCCATCTTGGGGACAGGGCTAACTATGGCTACACCTTC
NA,TRBJ2-7,15,TRBV9,NA,CASSVVGDQSYEQYF,TGTGCCAGCAGCGTAGTGGGGGACCAATCCTACGAGCAGTACTTC
NA,TRBJ2-7,14,TRBV5-1,TRBD1,CASSGTGGGYEQYF,TGCGCCAGCAGCGGGACAGGGGGCGGATACGAGCAGTACTTC
NA,TRBJ1-5,12,TRBV14,NA,CASSQGGQPQHF,TGTGCCAGCAGCCAAGGAGGGCAGCCCCAGCATTTT
NA,TRBJ2-3,15,TRBV12-2,NA,CASRLARESKMTQYF,TGTGCAAGTCGCTTAGCGCGGGAGTCGAAGATGACGCAGTATTTT
NA,TRBJ2-7,13,TRBV7-9,NA,CASSSQDGDEQYF,TGTGCCAGCAGCTCCCAGGACGGCGACGAGCAGTACTTC
medium-sized,TRBJ1-5,13,TRBV19,NA,CASSITPFQPQHF,TGTGCCAGTAGTATCACCCCGTTCCAGCCCCAGCATTTT
NA,TRBJ2-3,16,TRBV7-6,TRBD1,CASSLSRDRVTDTQYF,TGTGCCAGCAGCCTCAGTCGGGACAGGGTTACAGATACGCAGTATTTT
NA,TRBJ2-1,15,TRBV28,NA,CASSSFTGPYNEQFF,TGTGCCAGCAGTTCATTTACCGGGCCATACAATGAGCAGTTCTTC
NA,TRBJ2-7,15,TRBV7-8,NA,CASIPSGGLAHEQYF,TGTGCCAGCATCCCCAGCGGCGGGCTCGCCCACGAGCAGTACTTC
once,TRBJ2-3,16,TRBV28,TRBD1,CASSLPGQGLEDTQYF,TGTGCCAGCAGTCTACCGGGACAGGGACTCGAGGATACGCAGTATTTT
NA,TRBJ2-5,14,TRBV9,NA,CASSVGGDLRTQYF,TGTGCCAGCAGCGTGGGGGGCGATCTGCGGACCCAGTACTTC
once,TRBJ2-7,12,TRBV5-6,NA,CASSLGGSEQYF,TGTGCCAGCAGCTTGGGAGGGTCCGAGCAGTACTTC
NA,TRBJ2-7,14,TRBV27,NA,CASKRSRGTHEQYF,TGTGCCAGCAAACGAAGTAGGGGTACCCACGAGCAGTACTTC
few,TRBJ2-7,13,TRBV28,NA,CASSHAGTYEQYF,TGTGCCAGCAGTCACGCCGGGACATACGAGCAGTACTTC
NA,TRBJ1-3,14,TRBV5-6,NA,CASSLGPSGNTIYF,TGTGCCAGCAGCTTGGGACCTTCTGGAAACACCATATATTTT
NA,TRBJ1-5,15,TRBV5-1,NA,CASSLNPEFNQPQHF,TGCGCCAGCAGCCTCAACCCGGAGTTCAATCAGCCCCAGCATTTT
once,TRBJ1-2,13,TRBV9,NA,CASSVVSNYGYTF,TGTGCCAGCAGCGTAGTGTCTAACTATGGCTACACCTTC
NA,TRBJ2-3,11,TRBV30,NA,CAWFWGDTQYF,TGTGCCTGGTTCTGGGGGGATACGCAGTATTTT